In its sample, the clone carrying this T cell receptor beta chain was seen once. This record belongs to a study of cytomegalovirus exposure and HLA in healthy donors. A multiplex PCR was run with 60 Vbeta primers and 13 Jbeta primers. Only in-frame clones appear in the TCRdb table, and some are missing; sequencing was by immunoSEQ multiplex PCR. This table holds some 70,000 clones, 84% found once. The V gene's germline CDR1 is MDHEN and CDR2 SYDVKM. Unmatched junction bases numbered 8, after V lost 6 bases and J lost 9 bases. CDR3 length: 13 residues. Sequenced input: PBMCs. The chain carries TRBV28 and TRBJ1-5, with 7 bases fitting TRBD1. The sequence was obtained from a woman aged 45-65 years in good health and CMV-seronegative. As DNA, the CDR3 is TGTGCCAGCAGCCCAGGGGGGTCAGGGCCCCAGCATTTT. It translates to CASSPGGSGPQHF.